The present T cell receptor (beta chain) was sequenced within a study of T cell responses to AZD1222 COVID-19 vaccine. As to this clone: Its specificity is not known.

CDR1 and CDR2 (germline): KGHSY, FQNENV. The CDR3 totals 13 residues. V lost 4 bases to trimming and J lost 7 bases, with 13 bases between them. Findings and caveats of the study: Vaccine-related CD4 TCRs covered spike, predominating at 160-218 and 743-854. Clonal diversity was possibly underestimated, and white British individuals and females predominated among donors.

The data were produced by immunoSEQ multiplex PCR, yet TCRdb's version contains in-frame clones alone and is incomplete. The table shows more than 100,000 clones, with roughly 88% occurring only once. The clonotype was recovered from an adult in good health. The V call is TRBV16, the J call TRBJ1-1; D gene uncertain. The material sequenced was peripheral blood, taken on day 0 of AZD1222 vaccination. In DNA, the CDR3 is TGTGCCAGCAGCCCCGGAACGTCCGGTGAAGCTTTCTTT. Its protein is CASSPGTSGEAFF.